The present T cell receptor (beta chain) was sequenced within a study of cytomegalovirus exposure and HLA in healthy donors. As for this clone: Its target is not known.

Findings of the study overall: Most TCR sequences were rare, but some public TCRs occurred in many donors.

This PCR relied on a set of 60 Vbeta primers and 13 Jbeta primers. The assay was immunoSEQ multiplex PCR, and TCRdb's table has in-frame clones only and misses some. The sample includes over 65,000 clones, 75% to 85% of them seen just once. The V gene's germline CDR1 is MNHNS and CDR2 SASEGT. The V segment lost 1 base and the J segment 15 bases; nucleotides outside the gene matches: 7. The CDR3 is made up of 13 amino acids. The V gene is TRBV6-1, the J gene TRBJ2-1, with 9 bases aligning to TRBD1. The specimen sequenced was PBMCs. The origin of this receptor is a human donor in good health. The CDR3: CASSEDRGRLPFF. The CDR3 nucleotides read TGTGCCAGCAGTGAAGACAGGGGGCGTCTCCCGTTCTTC.